The 15 T cell receptor beta chains given below trace back to one sample, sequenced in a study of blood T cell repertoires in COVID-19. Using immunoSEQ multiplex PCR, the repertoire was profiled, and TCRdb retains in-frame clones only, with some absent. The table shows 200,000 to 250,000 clones, with roughly 85% occurring only once. The sequenced sample consisted of PBMCs or T cells enriched from blood (not recorded which). Receptors originate from a woman aged 35 to 49 who had been exposed to COVID-19.

This chain links TRBV7-3 with TRBJ1-1, with D unresolved. The CDR3 runs 15 residues. The V gene's germline CDR1 is SGHTA and CDR2 FQGTGA. Trimming took 0 bases from V and 5 from J, leaving 13 bases between them. The CDR3 nucleotides are TGTGCCAGCAGCTTAACTTCGTTGAGAGATACTGAAGCTTTCTTT. Translating it yields CASSLTSLRDTEAFF.

This clone was recorded only once. At one end the junction does not follow the germline gene, possibly because of a read error. The genes are TRBV7-7 and TRBJ1-5; 9 positions match TRBD1. Germline CDR1 is SSHAT and CDR2 is FNYEAQ (reference sequence). The CDR3 runs to 16 residues. The CDR3 DNA sequence: TGTGCTAGCAGCTCCCGGGACAGGGAATCCAATCAGCCCCAGCATTTT. Its translation is CASSSRDRESNQPQHF.

This clone was observed once. The chain couples TRBV6-2 or TRBV6-3 to TRBJ2-7, with 7 bases aligning to TRBD2. The CDR3 sequence is 17 residues long. Germline CDR1 is MNHEY and CDR2 is SVGEGT. The ends lost 0 bases at V and 3 bases at J; junction bases unmatched: 11. CDR3 DNA sequence: TGTGCCAGCAGTTACTCGAGTAGCGGGCCCCTAGTCTACGAGCAGTACTTC. Encoded protein: CASSYSSSGPLVYEQYF.

The chain uses TRBV9 and TRBJ2-1; 11 bases match TRBD2. Per the germline V gene, CDR1 is SGDLS and CDR2 is YYNGEE. The CDR3 is 20 amino acids. Trimming cost V 4 bases and J 3 bases; bases outside gene matches: 18. This CDR3 reads CASSPATPNLAGGGYNEQFF. CDR3 DNA: TGTGCCAGCAGCCCAGCGACCCCCAACCTAGCGGGGGGCGGCTACAATGAGCAGTTCTTC.

A remark on this clone: One junction end disagrees with the germline gene, perhaps due to a read error. The chain links TRBV7-7 to TRBJ2-1; 7 bases align to TRBD1. Germline V lookup: CDR1 SSHAT, CDR2 FNYEAQ (reference sequence). This CDR3 is built from 15 residues. The CDR3 protein is CASSSTGARYNEQFF. CDR3 nucleotide sequence: TGTGCTAGCAGCTCCACAGGGGCCCGTTACAATGAGCAGTTCTTC.

The J gene is TRBJ2-7, the V gene TRBV30; TRBD2 agrees at 12 bases. This CDR3 region has 15 residues. V was pared by 4 bases and J by 2 bases, with 6 bases of the junction left unmatched. Germline V gives CDR1 GTSNPN, CDR2 SVGIG (reference sequence). CDR3 residues: CAWMVSSGGAYEQYF. The CDR3 DNA follows: TGTGCCTGGATGGTGTCTAGCGGGGGGGCCTACGAGCAGTACTTC.

The gene calls are TRBV2 and TRBJ2-1, with D perhaps matching TRBD2 (5 bases). V was clipped by 6 bases and J by 6 bases, with 12 bases between them. This CDR3 has 13 residues. Germline V lookup: CDR1 SNHLY, CDR2 FYNNEI. The CDR3 reads CASRRAPANEQFF. The CDR3 DNA reads TGTGCCAGCAGGAGGGCACCGGCCAATGAGCAGTTCTTC.

The chain links TRBV6-5 to TRBJ1-4; the D gene is possibly TRBD1 (5 bases). Trimming stripped 6 bases from V and 4 bases from J, with 12 bases between. This CDR3 spans 14 amino acids. Germline CDR1 MNHEY, CDR2 SVGAGI. CDR3 in DNA: TGTGCCAGCAGCCGGAGACAGAATAATGAAAAACTGTTTTTT. This gives the protein CASSRRQNNEKLFF.

The chain joins TRBV9 to TRBJ2-1, with a tentative D call TRBD2 (6 bases). CDR1 and CDR2 from the germline V gene are SGDLS and YYNGEE. With 4 bases removed from V and 3 bases from J, the gap between germline ends came to 11 bases. The CDR3 is 14 amino acids. The CDR3 bases are TGTGCCAGCAGCCCCGGGGGATTCTACAATGAGCAGTTCTTC. Translating gives CASSPGGFYNEQFF.

This rearrangement joins TRBV5-4 to TRBJ1-4; maybe TRBD1 (6 bases). This CDR3 is built from 16 residues. Germline V gene sequence: CDR1 SGHNT, CDR2 YYREEE (reference sequence). The V and J ends lost 0 bases and 8 bases respectively, with 17 bases between them. In DNA form, the CDR3 reads TGTGCCAGCAGCTTGGTCGGGGACAACCGAGGGGAAAAACTGTTTTTT. This encodes CASSLVGDNRGEKLFF.

This clone was seen just once. The rearrangement uses TRBV5-8 and TRBJ1-2, with D possibly matching TRBD1 (6 bases). V lost 4 bases and J lost 0, with 16 bases in between. CDR3 length: 16 residues. The V gene's germline CDR1 is SGHTS and CDR2 YDEGEE. The CDR3 loop is CASSPVTGTTNYGYTF. The CDR3 region has the DNA TGTGCCAGCAGCCCGGTGACAGGAACGACTAACTATGGCTACACCTTC.

The chain joins TRBV2 to TRBJ2-3; possibly TRBD2 for D (6 bases). Looked up from germline, CDR1 is SNHLY and CDR2 is FYNNEI. The CDR3 contains 14 residues. V was cut by 6 bases and J by 1 base, with 11 bases left in between. The CDR3 loop is CASRTLAGTDTQYF. The CDR3 region has the DNA TGTGCCAGCAGAACGTTAGCGGGCACAGATACGCAGTATTTT.

The table lists this clone with a count of one. CDR3 sequence reads: CASSQDGGKVAFF. The CDR3 DNA follows: TGTGCCAGCAGCCAAGACGGGGGGAAGGTCGCTTTCTTT. This sequence joins TRBV3-1 (or the pseudogene TRBV3-2) and TRBJ1-1; tentatively, D is TRBD1 (5 bases). V was shortened by 0 bases and J by 11 bases, with 13 bases between the two germline ends. The CDR3 consists of 13 residues. CDR1 LGHDT and CDR2 YNNKEL come from the germline V gene (reference sequence).

The chain links TRBV9 to TRBJ2-1; 8 nucleotides match TRBD2. This CDR3 region has 18 residues. The germline CDR1 and CDR2 sequences are SGDLS and YYNGEE. Trimming at V came to 0 bases and at J to 1 base, leaving 9 bases not matched to a gene. The CDR3 DNA is TGTGCCAGCAGCGTAGCTACGGCGGGGGGAAGGTCCTACAATGAGCAGTTCTTC. Encoded protein: CASSVATAGGRSYNEQFF.

CDR3 protein: CASSPWTGQKETQYF. The CDR3 DNA follows: TGCGCCAGCAGCCCATGGACAGGGCAGAAAGAGACCCAGTACTTC. The J gene is TRBJ2-5, the V gene TRBV5-1; TRBD1 agrees at 8 bases. The CDR3 contains 15 residues. CDR1 and CDR2 (germline): SGHRS, YFSETQ. With 4 bases clipped from V and 3 bases from J, the junction kept 8 bases outside the gene matches.